A selection of T cell receptor beta chains follows, all from one sample in a study of Ad26.COV2.S vaccination and SARS-CoV-2 variants. Measured with immunoSEQ multiplex PCR; TCRdb has only the in-frame clones, and not every one. Of hundreds of thousands of clones listed, around 89% are singletons. The sequences come from peripheral blood, collected in a trial of Ad26.COV2.S vaccine versus placebo. Receptors were obtained from a person aged 18-65 years who received the Ad26.COV2.S COVID-19 vaccine or a placebo. The CDR3 runs from the conserved cysteine through the conserved F or W. The D gene is left open where the match is weak. Clone size, where shown, is once, few, many, or a class for clones that have expanded.

d_call: .
clone_size: .
v_call: TRBV6-5
j_call: TRBJ2-1
cdr3_aa: CASTGRGLYNEQFF
cdr3_nt: TGTGCCAGCACAGGCAGGGGATTATACAATGAGCAGTTCTTC

d_call: TRBD2
clone_size: .
v_call: TRBV3-1/TRBV3-2
j_call: TRBJ2-3
cdr3_aa: CASSQGGLAGADTQYF
cdr3_nt: TGTGCCAGCAGCCAAGGAGGACTAGCGGGGGCAGATACGCAGTATTTT

d_call: TRBD1
clone_size: once
v_call: TRBV18
j_call: TRBJ2-7
cdr3_aa: CASSPGQTSSYEQYF
cdr3_nt: TGTGCCAGCTCACCGGGACAGACCTCCTCCTACGAGCAGTACTTC

d_call: TRBD2
clone_size: .
v_call: TRBV5-6
j_call: TRBJ2-7
cdr3_aa: CASSSLAGGAYEQYF
cdr3_nt: TGTGCCAGCAGCTCATTAGCGGGAGGGGCCTACGAGCAGTACTTC

d_call: .
clone_size: .
v_call: TRBV10-2
j_call: TRBJ1-3
cdr3_aa: CASRSGAYSGNTIYF
cdr3_nt: TGCGCCAGCAGATCAGGGGCCTACTCTGGAAACACCATATATTTT

d_call: TRBD1
clone_size: .
v_call: TRBV10-1
j_call: TRBJ2-3
cdr3_aa: CASRGQGGDTQYF
cdr3_nt: TGCGCCAGCAGAGGACAGGGAGGCGATACGCAGTATTTT

d_call: .
clone_size: few
v_call: TRBV27
j_call: TRBJ1-5
cdr3_aa: CASSLSQANQPQHF
cdr3_nt: TGTGCCAGCAGTTTGAGCCAAGCCAATCAGCCCCAGCATTTT

d_call: TRBD1
clone_size: .
v_call: TRBV11-1
j_call: TRBJ1-1
cdr3_aa: CASSPPTGGITEAFF
cdr3_nt: TGTGCCAGCAGCCCGCCCACAGGGGGCATCACTGAAGCTTTCTTT

d_call: .
clone_size: .
v_call: TRBV12-3/TRBV12-4
j_call: TRBJ1-4
cdr3_aa: CASGTSNEKLFF
cdr3_nt: TGTGCCAGCGGGACTTCTAATGAAAAACTGTTTTTT

d_call: .
clone_size: .
v_call: TRBV24-1
j_call: TRBJ2-3
cdr3_aa: CATSDFTGTSGDTQYF
cdr3_nt: TGTGCCACCAGTGATTTCACCGGGACCTCAGGAGATACGCAGTATTTT

d_call: .
clone_size: .
v_call: TRBV6-5
j_call: TRBJ1-2
cdr3_aa: CASRAGLVYGYTF
cdr3_nt: TGTGCCAGCAGAGCCGGGCTGGTCTATGGCTACACCTTC

d_call: TRBD1
clone_size: few
v_call: TRBV7-9
j_call: TRBJ2-7
cdr3_aa: CASSEDRGLAEQYF
cdr3_nt: TGTGCCAGCAGCGAGGACAGGGGGCTTGCCGAGCAGTACTTC

d_call: .
clone_size: .
v_call: TRBV3-1/TRBV3-2
j_call: TRBJ2-3
cdr3_aa: CASSPDQGDTQYF
cdr3_nt: TGTGCCAGCAGCCCAGATCAGGGAGATACGCAGTATTTT

d_call: .
clone_size: .
v_call: TRBV6-1
j_call: TRBJ1-1
cdr3_aa: CASSESVVHSYRRNTEAFF
cdr3_nt: TGTGCCAGCAGTGAATCTGTAGTACATAGCTACAGGCGTAACACTGAAGCTTTCTTT

d_call: .
clone_size: .
v_call: TRBV24-1
j_call: TRBJ2-5
cdr3_aa: CATSDWGETQYF
cdr3_nt: TGTGCCACCAGTGATTGGGGAGAGACCCAGTACTTC

d_call: .
clone_size: .
v_call: TRBV24-1
j_call: TRBJ2-7
cdr3_aa: CATSDSGYRSYEQYF
cdr3_nt: TGTGCCACCAGTGATTCAGGGTATCGCTCCTACGAGCAGTACTTC

d_call: .
clone_size: few
v_call: TRBV7-8
j_call: TRBJ1-6
cdr3_aa: CASSGNSPLHF
cdr3_nt: TGTGCCAGCAGCGGAAATTCACCCCTCCACTTT

d_call: .
clone_size: .
v_call: TRBV19
j_call: TRBJ1-1
cdr3_aa: CASSTRSGGMNTEAFF
cdr3_nt: TGTGCCAGTAGTACGCGGTCGGGGGGGATGAACACTGAAGCTTTCTTT

d_call: .
clone_size: .
v_call: TRBV7-9
j_call: TRBJ2-1
cdr3_aa: CASSLSGHHNEQFF
cdr3_nt: TGTGCCAGCAGCTTATCTGGGCATCACAATGAGCAGTTCTTC

d_call: .
clone_size: .
v_call: TRBV19
j_call: TRBJ1-3
cdr3_aa: CASRASGNTIYF
cdr3_nt: TGTGCCAGTAGGGCCTCTGGAAACACCATATATTTT

d_call: TRBD1
clone_size: once
v_call: TRBV19
j_call: TRBJ2-2
cdr3_aa: CASSLGTGLYPPGELFF
cdr3_nt: TGTGCCAGTAGTCTGGGGACAGGGCTCTATCCACCCGGGGAGCTGTTTTTT

d_call: TRBD1
clone_size: .
v_call: TRBV10-2
j_call: TRBJ1-1
cdr3_aa: CASSETGANTEAFF
cdr3_nt: TGCGCCAGCAGCGAGACAGGGGCGAACACTGAAGCTTTCTTT

d_call: .
clone_size: .
v_call: TRBV24-1
j_call: TRBJ2-2
cdr3_aa: CATSDPPGELFF
cdr3_nt: TGTGCCACCAGTGATCCGCCCGGGGAGCTGTTTTTT

d_call: .
clone_size: .
v_call: TRBV21-1
j_call: TRBJ1-5
cdr3_aa: CASSPGSNMDNQPQHF
cdr3_nt: TGTGCCAGCAGCCCTGGGTCGAATATGGACAATCAGCCCCAGCATTTT

d_call: .
clone_size: .
v_call: TRBV11-2
j_call: TRBJ2-2
cdr3_aa: CASSLLGTGELFF
cdr3_nt: TGTGCCAGCAGCTTGTTGGGTACCGGGGAGCTGTTTTTT

d_call: TRBD1
clone_size: .
v_call: TRBV7-6
j_call: TRBJ1-1
cdr3_aa: CASSLATGGPEAFF
cdr3_nt: TGTGCCAGCAGCTTAGCTACAGGGGGCCCCGAAGCTTTCTTT

d_call: TRBD2
clone_size: .
v_call: TRBV7-2
j_call: TRBJ2-7
cdr3_aa: CASSVVASGTYEQYF
cdr3_nt: TGTGCCAGCAGCGTGGTGGCTAGCGGGACCTACGAGCAGTACTTC

d_call: .
clone_size: .
v_call: TRBV27
j_call: TRBJ1-6
cdr3_aa: CASSFYRVDSPLHF
cdr3_nt: TGTGCCAGCAGTTTTTACAGGGTGGATTCACCCCTCCACTTT

d_call: TRBD2
clone_size: .
v_call: TRBV10-1
j_call: TRBJ2-7
cdr3_aa: CASSSSGSYEQYF
cdr3_nt: TGCGCCAGCAGCTCTAGCGGGTCCTACGAGCAGTACTTC

d_call: .
clone_size: .
v_call: TRBV30
j_call: TRBJ2-1
cdr3_aa: CAWTGWENEQFF
cdr3_nt: TGTGCCTGGACCGGTTGGGAAAATGAGCAGTTCTTC

d_call: .
clone_size: .
v_call: TRBV18
j_call: TRBJ2-7
cdr3_aa: CASSPERLGGEQYF
cdr3_nt: TGTGCCAGCTCACCAGAGCGACTAGGGGGTGAGCAGTACTTC

d_call: .
clone_size: .
v_call: TRBV7-3
j_call: TRBJ2-6
cdr3_aa: CASSLIGTLRGGANVLTF
cdr3_nt: TGTGCCAGCAGCTTAATAGGGACCCTTCGTGGTGGGGCCAACGTCCTGACTTTC

d_call: .
clone_size: .
v_call: TRBV10-1
j_call: TRBJ2-2
cdr3_aa: CASSSVNTGELFF
cdr3_nt: TGCGCCAGCAGTTCAGTGAACACCGGGGAGCTGTTTTTT

d_call: TRBD2
clone_size: .
v_call: TRBV18
j_call: TRBJ2-5
cdr3_aa: CASSQLAGTSGETQYF
cdr3_nt: TGTGCCAGCTCACAATTAGCGGGAACATCTGGAGAGACCCAGTACTTC

d_call: .
clone_size: .
v_call: TRBV19
j_call: TRBJ1-6
cdr3_aa: CASSTYLGPGENSPLHF
cdr3_nt: TGTGCCAGTAGTACCTACCTTGGACCAGGGGAGAATTCACCCCTCCACTTT

d_call: .
clone_size: once
v_call: TRBV12-3/TRBV12-4
j_call: TRBJ1-6
cdr3_aa: CASRLSRDSPLHF
cdr3_nt: TGTGCCAGCAGACTGAGCCGCGATTCACCCCTCCACTTT